The clone carrying this TCR beta chain was detected a few times. One entry per CDR3 protein results from TCRdb running MiXCR on the 5' RACE reads. The table records approximately 350,000 distinct CDR3 sequences, 9% to 15% of them present only once. The data were taken from a study of identical twins. The CDR3 runs 15 residues. In germline, CDR1 is LNHDA, CDR2 SQIVND (reference sequence). The junction had 3 bases not matched to a gene; V was cut back by 3 bases and J by 4 bases. The same specimen was also included in a second study, on yellow fever vaccine responses in identical twins.

The TCR sequence derives from a woman aged 18-30 years in good health. The chain combines TRBV19 with TRBJ2-1; 10 bases align to TRBD2. The material sequenced was CD8+ T cells sorted from blood. DNA for the CDR3: TGTGCCAGTAGTATCTCTAGCGGGGGATACAATGAGCAGTTCTTC. Protein product: CASSISSGGYNEQFF.